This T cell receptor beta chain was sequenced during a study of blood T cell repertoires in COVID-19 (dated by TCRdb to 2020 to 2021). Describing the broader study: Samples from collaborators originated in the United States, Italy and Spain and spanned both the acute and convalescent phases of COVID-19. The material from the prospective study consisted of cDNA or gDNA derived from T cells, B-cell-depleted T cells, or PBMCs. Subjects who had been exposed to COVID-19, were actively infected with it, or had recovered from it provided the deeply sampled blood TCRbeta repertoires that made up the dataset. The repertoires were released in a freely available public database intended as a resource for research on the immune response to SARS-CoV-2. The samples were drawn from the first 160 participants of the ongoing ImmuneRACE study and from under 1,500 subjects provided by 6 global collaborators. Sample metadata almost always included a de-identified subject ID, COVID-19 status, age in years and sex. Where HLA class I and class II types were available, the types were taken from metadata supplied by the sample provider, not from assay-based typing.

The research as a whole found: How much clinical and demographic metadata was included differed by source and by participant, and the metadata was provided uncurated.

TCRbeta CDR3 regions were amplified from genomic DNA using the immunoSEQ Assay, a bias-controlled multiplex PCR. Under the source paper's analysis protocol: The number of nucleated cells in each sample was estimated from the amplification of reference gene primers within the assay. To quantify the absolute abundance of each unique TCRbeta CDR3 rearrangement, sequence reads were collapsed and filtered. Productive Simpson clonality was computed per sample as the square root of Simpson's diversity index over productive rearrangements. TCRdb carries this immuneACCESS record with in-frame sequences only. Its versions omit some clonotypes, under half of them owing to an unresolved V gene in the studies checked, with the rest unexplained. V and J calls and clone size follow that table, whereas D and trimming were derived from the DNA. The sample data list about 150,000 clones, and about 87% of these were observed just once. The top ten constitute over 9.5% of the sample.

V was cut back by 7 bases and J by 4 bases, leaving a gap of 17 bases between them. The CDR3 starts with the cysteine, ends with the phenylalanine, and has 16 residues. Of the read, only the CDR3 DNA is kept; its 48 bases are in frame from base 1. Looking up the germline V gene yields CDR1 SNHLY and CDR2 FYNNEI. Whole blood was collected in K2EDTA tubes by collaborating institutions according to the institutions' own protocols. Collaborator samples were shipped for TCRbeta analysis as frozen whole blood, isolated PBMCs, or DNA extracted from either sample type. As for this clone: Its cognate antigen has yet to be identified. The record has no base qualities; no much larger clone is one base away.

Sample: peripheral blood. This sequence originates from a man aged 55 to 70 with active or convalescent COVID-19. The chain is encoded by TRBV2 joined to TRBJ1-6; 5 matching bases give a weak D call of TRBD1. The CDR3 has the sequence CASKLAGTNYNSPLHF. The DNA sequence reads TGTGCCAGCAAACTAGCCGGGACGAATTATAATTCACCCCTCCACTTT.